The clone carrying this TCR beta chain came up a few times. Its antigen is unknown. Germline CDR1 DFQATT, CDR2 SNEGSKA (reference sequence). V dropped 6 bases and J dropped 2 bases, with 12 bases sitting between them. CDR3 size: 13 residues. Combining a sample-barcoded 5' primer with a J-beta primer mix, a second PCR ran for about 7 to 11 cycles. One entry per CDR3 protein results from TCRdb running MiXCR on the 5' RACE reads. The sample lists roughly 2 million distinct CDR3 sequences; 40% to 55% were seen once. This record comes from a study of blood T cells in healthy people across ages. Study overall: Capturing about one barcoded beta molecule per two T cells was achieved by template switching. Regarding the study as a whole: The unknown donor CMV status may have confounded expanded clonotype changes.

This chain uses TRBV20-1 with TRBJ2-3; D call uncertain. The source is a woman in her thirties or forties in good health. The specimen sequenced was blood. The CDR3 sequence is CSAASADTDTQYF. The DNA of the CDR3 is TGCAGTGCCGCCTCCGCGGACACAGATACGCAGTATTTT.